What follows are 9 T cell receptor beta chains derived from one specimen sequenced in a study of shared clonotypes between healthy human individuals. Profiling relied on immunoSEQ multiplex PCR, and the TCRdb table lists in-frame clones only, not all of them. The repertoire holds 550,000 to 800,000 clones, with less than 95% as singletons. Sequencing was carried out using memory CD8+ T cells from PBMCs. The sample's subset: CD45RO+ cells pooled with CCR7-negative TemRA cells. The receptors stem from a man aged 18 to 29 in good health. Some clones in this sample may be carry-over from other donors' samples.

The rearrangement uses TRBV19 and TRBJ2-7; the D gene is possibly TRBD1 (6 bases). The CDR3 has 14 amino acids. Trimming pared 3 bases from V and 3 bases from J, leaving 12 bases between. Germline V CDR1 and CDR2: LNHDA, SQIVND (reference sequence). For the CDR3, the DNA is TGTGCCAGTAGTATGCAGGGGACCGACTACGAGCAGTACTTC. Translated: CASSMQGTDYEQYF.

This rearrangement joins TRBV28 to TRBJ2-1, with D perhaps TRBD1 (6 bases). CDR1 and CDR2 from the germline V gene are MDHEN and SYDVKM. The V and J ends lost 6 bases and 9 bases respectively, with 15 bases between them. The CDR3 has 13 amino acids. The CDR3 region is CASSWGRGGEQFF. The CDR3 bases are TGTGCCAGCAGCTGGGGCAGGGGCGGTGAGCAGTTCTTC.

As DNA, the CDR3 is TGTGCCTGGAGTGAAAACTCTGGAAACACCATATATTTT. Protein sequence: CAWSENSGNTIYF. The chain carries TRBV30 and TRBJ1-3, with D hard to call. Germline CDR1 and CDR2: GTSNPN and SVGIG (reference sequence). Deletions cut 1 base from V and 0 bases from J, with 4 bases between. This CDR3 has 13 residues.

This clone has just one count. The chain links TRBV9 to TRBJ2-7, with TRBD1 matching 10 bases. The germline gives CDR1 SGDLS, CDR2 YYNGEE. The CDR3 is made up of 16 amino acids. J lost 6 bases, V lost 3 bases, and 12 bases had no gene match. CDR3 loop: CASSGGEATGGSEQYF. The CDR3 coding sequence is TGTGCCAGCAGCGGAGGAGAAGCGACAGGGGGCAGCGAGCAGTACTTC.

The chain has TRBV29-1 and TRBJ1-2; TRBD1 is a possible D gene (6 bases). The germline V gene has CDR1 SQVTM and CDR2 ANQGSEA. V lost 3 bases and J 6 bases, leaving 11 bases between the germline ends. The CDR3 totals 12 residues. The CDR3 DNA reads as TGCAGCGTTGAGGGGGCAGAACATGGCTACACCTTC. Residues: CSVEGAEHGYTF.

V usage is TRBV6-1 and J usage is TRBJ1-2; no clear D. Trimming took 2 bases from V and 0 from J, leaving 13 bases between them. The CDR3 length is 16 residues. The germline gives CDR1 MNHNS, CDR2 SASEGT. The CDR3 DNA reads as TGTGCCAGCAGTGAATTTATCGGACCTACTAACTATGGCTACACCTTC. Translation: CASSEFIGPTNYGYTF.

This clone has at least ten counts. The V and J genes are TRBV9 and TRBJ1-3; no clear D gene. Trimming removed 4 bases from V and 0 bases from J, with 14 bases in between. Germline V gives CDR1 SGDLS, CDR2 YYNGEE. This CDR3 comprises 16 residues. The CDR3: CASSPSPQSSGNTIYF. The CDR3 DNA is TGTGCCAGCAGCCCGAGCCCCCAGAGCTCTGGAAACACCATATATTTT.

J is TRBJ2-7 and V is TRBV4-2, with D possibly TRBD1 on 5 matching bases. Trimming pared 1 base from V and 2 bases from J, leaving 9 bases between. Germline V gene data show CDR1 as LGHNA and CDR2 as YNFKEQ. The CDR3 has 14 amino acids. CDR3 coding DNA: TGTGCCAGCAGCCAAGGTAGGGGAACCTACGAGCAGTACTTC. This codes for CASSQGRGTYEQYF.

The chain links TRBV5-1 to TRBJ2-7; 10 nucleotides agree with TRBD1. The CDR3 extends over 15 amino acids. V shed 5 bases and J 3 bases; nucleotides not matched to a gene: 8. Germline CDR1 is SGHRS and CDR2 is YFSETQ. CDR3 in amino acids: CASRPGTGAHYEQYF. The CDR3 coding sequence is TGCGCCAGCAGACCCGGGACAGGGGCCCACTACGAGCAGTACTTC.